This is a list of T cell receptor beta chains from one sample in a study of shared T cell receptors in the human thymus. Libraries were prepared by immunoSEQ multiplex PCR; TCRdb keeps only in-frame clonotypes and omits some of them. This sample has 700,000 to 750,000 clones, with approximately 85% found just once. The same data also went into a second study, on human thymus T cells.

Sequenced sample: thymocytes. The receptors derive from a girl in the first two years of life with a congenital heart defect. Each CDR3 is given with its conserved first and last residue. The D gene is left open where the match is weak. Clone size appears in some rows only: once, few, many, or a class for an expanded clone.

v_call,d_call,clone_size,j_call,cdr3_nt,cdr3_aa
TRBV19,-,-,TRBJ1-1,TGTGCCAGTACCCATCGGGGGAACACTGAAGCTTTCTTT,CASTHRGNTEAFF
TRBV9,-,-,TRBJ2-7,TGTGCCAGCGGAGAGGATCAGGGATACGAGCAGTACTTC,CASGEDQGYEQYF
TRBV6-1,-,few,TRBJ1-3,TGTGCCAGCAAGGCAGACACTGGAAACACCATATATTTT,CASKADTGNTIYF
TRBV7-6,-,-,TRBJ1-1,TGTGCCAGCAGCCCCCAGGGTCGCGGCACTGAAGCTTTCTTT,CASSPQGRGTEAFF
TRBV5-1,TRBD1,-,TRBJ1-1,TGCGCCAGCAGCTTGGAAGGGAGAAAGCAGGGGGCGTACACTGAAGCTTTCTTT,CASSLEGRKQGAYTEAFF
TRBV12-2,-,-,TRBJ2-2,TGTGCAAGTCGCACCGACAGGGGTTCCACCGGGGAGCTGTTTTTT,CASRTDRGSTGELFF
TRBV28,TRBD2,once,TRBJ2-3,TGTGCCAGCCACCCAGAGGACGCCTCTAGCGGGGGGGCGGTAAGCACAGATACGCAGTATTTT,CASHPEDASSGGAVSTDTQYF
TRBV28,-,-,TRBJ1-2,TGTGCCAGCAGCCCTAACGACAGGACTAACTATGGCTACACCTTC,CASSPNDRTNYGYTF
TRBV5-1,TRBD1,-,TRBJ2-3,TGCGCCAGTAAAGACAGGGATCCTAGCACAGATACGCAGTATTTT,CASKDRDPSTDTQYF
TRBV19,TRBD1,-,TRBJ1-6,TGTGCCAGTAGTCACGCCCGGGGACAGTTAGCGTGGGATTCACCCCTCCACTTT,CASSHARGQLAWDSPLHF
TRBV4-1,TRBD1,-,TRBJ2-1,TGCGCCAGCAGCCAAGAGACCGGGACAGGGGGCTACAATGAGCAGTTCTTC,CASSQETGTGGYNEQFF
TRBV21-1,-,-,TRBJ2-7,TGTGCCAGCAGCAAATTAGGGACAGGGTCTGACGAGCAGTACTTC,CASSKLGTGSDEQYF
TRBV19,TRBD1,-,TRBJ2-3,TGTGCCAGTAGTCCCGGGACAGGGCCCCTAAATTTT,CASSPGTGPLNF
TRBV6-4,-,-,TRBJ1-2,TGTGCCAGCAGTGATACGACAGTACCGGACTATGGCTACACCTTC,CASSDTTVPDYGYTF
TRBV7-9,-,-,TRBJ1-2,TGTGCCAGCAGCCAGGACAGCATAGGCCACACCTTC,CASSQDSIGHTF
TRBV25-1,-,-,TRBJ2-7,TGTGCCAGCAGTAGGCAGGGATTGGACGAGCAGTACTTC,CASSRQGLDEQYF
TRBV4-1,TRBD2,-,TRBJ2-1,TGCGCCAGCAGCCAAGACGGCGGGGGGGAATACAATGAGCAGTTCTTC,CASSQDGGGEYNEQFF
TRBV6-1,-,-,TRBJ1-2,TGTGCCGCGCGGGTAGGAGGGGCTAATAACTATGGCTACACCTTC,CAARVGGANNYGYTF
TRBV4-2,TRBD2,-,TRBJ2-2,TGTGCCAGCAGCCGGAGACTAGCGGGATACACCGGGGAGCTGTTTTTT,CASSRRLAGYTGELFF
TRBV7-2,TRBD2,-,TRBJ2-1,TGTGCCAGCAGCGATCGGACTAGGCCATACAATGAGCAGTTCTTC,CASSDRTRPYNEQFF
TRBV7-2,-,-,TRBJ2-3,TGTGCCAGCAGCTTACGGCTATTAGCCGATACGCAGTATTTT,CASSLRLLADTQYF
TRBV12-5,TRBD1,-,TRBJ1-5,TGTGCTAGTGGTTTGTGTGGGGACAGTGAGAATCAGCCCCAGCATTTT,CASGLCGDSENQPQHF
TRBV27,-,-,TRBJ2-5,TGTGCCAGCAGACCTTGGACAGGGAGGGTTGAAGAGACCCAGTACTTC,CASRPWTGRVEETQYF
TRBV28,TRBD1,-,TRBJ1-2,TGTGCCAGCAGCCTCGGTAACGACAGGGGATATGGCTACACCTTC,CASSLGNDRGYGYTF
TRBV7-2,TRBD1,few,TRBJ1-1,TGTGCCAGCAGCGCTCTTTGGGAGGACAGGGGCAACACTGAAGCTTTCTTT,CASSALWEDRGNTEAFF
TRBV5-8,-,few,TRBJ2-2,TGTGCCAGCAGACGGTACAGACACACAATTACTTACACCGGGGAGCTGTTTTTT,CASRRYRHTITYTGELFF
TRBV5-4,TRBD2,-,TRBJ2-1,TGTGCCAGCAGCTTGTCTGCGGGGGGTTACTACAATGAGCAGTTCTTC,CASSLSAGGYYNEQFF
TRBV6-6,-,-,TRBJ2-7,TGTGCCAGCAGACCCACCGGGAGCTCCTACGAGCAGTACTTC,CASRPTGSSYEQYF
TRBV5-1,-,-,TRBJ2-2,TGCGCCAGCACCCCCGAAGATTTCCAGGTGGCGAACACCGGGGAGCTGTTTTTT,CASTPEDFQVANTGELFF
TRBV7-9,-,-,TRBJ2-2,TGTGCCAGCAGCCCCCGCGGCAACACCGGGGAGCTGTTTTTT,CASSPRGNTGELFF
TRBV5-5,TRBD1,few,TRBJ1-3,TGTGCCAGCAGCGTACAGGACAGGGCCGGAAACACCATATATTTT,CASSVQDRAGNTIYF
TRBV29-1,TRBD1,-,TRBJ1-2,TGCAGCGACTTAGACAGGGGCTATGGCTACACCTTC,CSDLDRGYGYTF
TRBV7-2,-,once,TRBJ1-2,TGTGCCAGCAGCTCCCTGACAACCATCCCCAACTATGGCTACACCTTC,CASSSLTTIPNYGYTF
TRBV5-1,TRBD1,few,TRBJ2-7,TGCGCCAGCGGCGGGACAGGGGGCTTTGGCTACGAGCAGTACTTC,CASGGTGGFGYEQYF
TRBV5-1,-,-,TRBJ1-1,TGCGCCAGCAGGGCTATCGGACTGACGAACACTGAAGCTTTCTTT,CASRAIGLTNTEAFF
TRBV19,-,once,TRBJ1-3,TGTGCCACCGGTAAGGGGGCTGGAAACACCATATATTTT,CATGKGAGNTIYF
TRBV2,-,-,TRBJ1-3,TGTGCCAGCAGTGTAGACAGGAGCTCTGGAAACACCATATATTTT,CASSVDRSSGNTIYF
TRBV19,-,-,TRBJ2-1,TGTGCCAGTATTCCAGCGGGTGGAGTCGGGTCCTACAATGAGCAGTTCTTC,CASIPAGGVGSYNEQFF
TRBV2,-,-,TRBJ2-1,TGTGCCAGCAGGGACCTAGCGTCCGGGCATGAGCAGTTCTTC,CASRDLASGHEQFF
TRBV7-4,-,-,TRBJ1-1,TGTGCCAGCAGCTCCCTGGCTGGGGGCCGGGACACTGAAGCTTTCTTT,CASSSLAGGRDTEAFF
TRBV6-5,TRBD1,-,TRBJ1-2,TGTGCCAGCAGTTACGGGGACAGGAGGGACTATGGCTACACCTTC,CASSYGDRRDYGYTF
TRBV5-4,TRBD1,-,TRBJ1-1,TGTGCCAGCACCTCAGAACAGGGGGCAGGGGAAGCTTTCTTT,CASTSEQGAGEAFF
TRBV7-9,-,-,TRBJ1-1,TGTGCCAGCAGCTTAGTACCCCAATGGCGGCTCCCTGAAGCTTTCTTT,CASSLVPQWRLPEAFF
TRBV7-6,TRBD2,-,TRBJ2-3,TGTGCCAGCAGCCCCGCCCCCACTACTAGCGGGAAGACCACAGATACGCAGTATTTT,CASSPAPTTSGKTTDTQYF
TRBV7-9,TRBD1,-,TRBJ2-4,TGTGCCAGCAGCCATCGTCCCGGGACAGGGTCCCTAGCCAAAAACATTCAGTACTTC,CASSHRPGTGSLAKNIQYF
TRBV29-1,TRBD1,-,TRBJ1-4,TGCAGCGCCGCCTGTTTGACAGGGGAAAGGGAAAAACTGTTTTTT,CSAACLTGEREKLFF
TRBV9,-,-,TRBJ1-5,TGTGCCAGCAGCGTAGGGGGGGGGCAAGAGCCCCAGCATTTT,CASSVGGGQEPQHF
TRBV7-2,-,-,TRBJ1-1,TGTGCCAGCAGCTCTCCGGGAGGCACTGAAGCTTTCTTT,CASSSPGGTEAFF